This T cell receptor (beta chain) originates from a study of CD8+ T cells in alopecia areata. Study-wide findings and caveats: Expanded CD8+ clones among the top 100, and scalp clonality, were significantly decreased by tofacitinib. Clonality exceeded that of normal scalp in lesional scalp, most notably in alopecia totalis/universalis.

Treatment indicated: oral pan-JAK inhibitor, 5-10 mg twice daily. Comments on this clone: Its antigen remains unidentified.

Trimming pared 2 bases from V and 7 bases from J, leaving 14 bases between. This CDR3 has 14 residues. Germline CDR1 MNHEY, CDR2 SVGAGI. Extraction and reverse transcription of RNA yielded cDNA as the sequencing template. Clones were sequenced by immunoSEQ multiplex PCR, and TCRdb holds only the in-frame ones, with some missing. This sample yields 98,000 or so clones, of which 50% to 75% are seen a single time; about 14% belongs to the top ten. This TCR came from a human donor with alopecia areata. V and J are TRBV6-5 and TRBJ1-1, with D hard to call. Sequenced material: CD8+ T cells sorted from blood, taken at week 4, from a patient treated with tofacitinib. The CDR3 DNA reads TGTGCCAGCAGTTACCCCGGTAGGGCGGTTGAAGCTTTCTTT. This gives the protein CASSYPGRAVEAFF.